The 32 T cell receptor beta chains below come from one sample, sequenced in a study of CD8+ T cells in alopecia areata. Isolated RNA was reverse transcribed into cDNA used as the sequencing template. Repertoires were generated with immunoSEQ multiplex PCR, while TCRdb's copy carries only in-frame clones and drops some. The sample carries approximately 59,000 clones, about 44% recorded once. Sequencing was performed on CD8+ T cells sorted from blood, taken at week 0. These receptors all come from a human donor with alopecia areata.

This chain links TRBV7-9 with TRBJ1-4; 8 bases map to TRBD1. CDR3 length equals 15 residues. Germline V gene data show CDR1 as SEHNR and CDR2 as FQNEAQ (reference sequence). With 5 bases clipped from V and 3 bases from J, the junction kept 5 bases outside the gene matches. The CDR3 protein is CASSPQGAANEKLFF. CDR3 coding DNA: TGTGCCAGCAGCCCGCAGGGGGCAGCTAATGAAAAACTGTTTTTT. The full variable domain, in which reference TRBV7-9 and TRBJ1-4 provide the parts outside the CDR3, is DTGVSQNPRHKITKRGQNVTFRCDPISEHNRLYWYRQTLGQGPEFLTYFQNEAQLEKSRLLSDRFSAERPKGSFSTLEIQRTEQGDSAMYLCASSPQGAANEKLFFGSGTQLSVL.

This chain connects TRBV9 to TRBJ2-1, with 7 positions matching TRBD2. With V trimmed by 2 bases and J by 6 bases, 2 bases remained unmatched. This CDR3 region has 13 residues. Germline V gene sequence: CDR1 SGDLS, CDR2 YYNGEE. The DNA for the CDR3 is TGTGCCAGCAGCGTTGTAGCGGGCAATGAGCAGTTCTTC. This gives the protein CASSVVAGNEQFF. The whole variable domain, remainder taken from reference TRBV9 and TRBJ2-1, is DSGVTQTPKHLITATGQRVTLRCSPRSGDLSVYWYQQSLDQGLQFLIQYYNGEERAKGNILERFSAQQFPDLHSELNLSSLELGDSALYFCASSVVAGNEQFFGPGTRLTVL.

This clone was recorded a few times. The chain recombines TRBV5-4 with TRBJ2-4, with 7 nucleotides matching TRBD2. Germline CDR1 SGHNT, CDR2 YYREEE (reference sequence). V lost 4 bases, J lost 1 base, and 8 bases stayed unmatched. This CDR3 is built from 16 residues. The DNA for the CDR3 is TGTGCCAGCAGCCGCCGGGCGGGGGAGGCCAAAAACATTCAGTACTTC. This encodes CASSRRAGEAKNIQYF.

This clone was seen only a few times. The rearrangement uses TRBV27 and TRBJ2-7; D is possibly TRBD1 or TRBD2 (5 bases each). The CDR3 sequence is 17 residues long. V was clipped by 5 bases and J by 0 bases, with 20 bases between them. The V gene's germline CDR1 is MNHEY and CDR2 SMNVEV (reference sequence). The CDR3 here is CASSRMGFEGPSYEQYF. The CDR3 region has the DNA TGTGCCAGCAGTCGGATGGGTTTTGAGGGACCCTCCTACGAGCAGTACTTC.

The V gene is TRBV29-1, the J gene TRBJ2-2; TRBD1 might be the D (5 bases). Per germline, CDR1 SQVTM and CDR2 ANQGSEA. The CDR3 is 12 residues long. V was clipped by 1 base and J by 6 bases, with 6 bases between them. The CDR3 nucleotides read TGCAGCGTTGAAGCAGGGCCCGGGGAGCTGTTTTTT. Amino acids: CSVEAGPGELFF.

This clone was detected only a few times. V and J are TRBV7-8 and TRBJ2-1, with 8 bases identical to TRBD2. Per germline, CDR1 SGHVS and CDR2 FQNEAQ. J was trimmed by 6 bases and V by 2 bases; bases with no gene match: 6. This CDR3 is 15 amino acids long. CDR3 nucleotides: TGTGCCAGCAGCTTACCGGGACTAGACGGCAATGAGCAGTTCTTC. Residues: CASSLPGLDGNEQFF.

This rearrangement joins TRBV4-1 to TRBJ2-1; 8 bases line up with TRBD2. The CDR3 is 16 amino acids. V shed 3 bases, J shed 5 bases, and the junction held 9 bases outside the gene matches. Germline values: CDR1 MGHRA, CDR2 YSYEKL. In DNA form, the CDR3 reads TGCGCCAGCAGCCATGATCCGGGACTAGTTAACAATGAGCAGTTCTTC. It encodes CASSHDPGLVNNEQFF.

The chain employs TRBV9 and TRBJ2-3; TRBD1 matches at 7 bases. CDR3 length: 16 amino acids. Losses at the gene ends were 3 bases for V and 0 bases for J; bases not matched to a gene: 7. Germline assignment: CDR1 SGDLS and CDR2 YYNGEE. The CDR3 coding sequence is TGTGCCAGCAGCGGACGAACAGGGGTTAGCACAGATACGCAGTATTTT. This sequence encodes CASSGRTGVSTDTQYF.

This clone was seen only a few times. CDR3 coding DNA: TGTGCCAGCAGTGAAGAAGGGACCCTAACCTACGAGCAGTACTTC. It encodes CASSEEGTLTYEQYF. The chain has TRBV2 and TRBJ2-7; D is tentatively TRBD1 or TRBD2 (5 bases each). The CDR3 consists of 15 residues. The V end lost 1 base, the J end lost 2 bases, and 12 bases lay between the germline ends. The germline V gene has CDR1 SNHLY and CDR2 FYNNEI.

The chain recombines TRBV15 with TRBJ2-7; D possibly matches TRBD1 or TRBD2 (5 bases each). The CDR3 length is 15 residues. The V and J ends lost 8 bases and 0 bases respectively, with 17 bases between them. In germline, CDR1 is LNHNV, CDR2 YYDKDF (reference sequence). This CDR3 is CATGSGTRSSYEQYF. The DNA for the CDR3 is TGTGCCACCGGGTCCGGGACGAGGAGCTCCTACGAGCAGTACTTC.

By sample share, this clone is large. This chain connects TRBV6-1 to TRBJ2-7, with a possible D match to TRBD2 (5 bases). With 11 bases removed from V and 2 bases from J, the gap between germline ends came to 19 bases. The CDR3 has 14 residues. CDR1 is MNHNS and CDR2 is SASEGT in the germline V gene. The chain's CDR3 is CAADPTSRAYEQYF. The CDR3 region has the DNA TGTGCCGCCGACCCTACTAGTCGCGCCTACGAGCAGTACTTC.

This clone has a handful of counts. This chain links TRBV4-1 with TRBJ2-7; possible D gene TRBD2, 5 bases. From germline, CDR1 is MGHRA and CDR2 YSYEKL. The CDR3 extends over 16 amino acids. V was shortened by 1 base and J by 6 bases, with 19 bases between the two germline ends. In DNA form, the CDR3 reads TGCGCCAGCAGCCAAGTTACTGCCGCTCTGGGAGTCGAGCAGTACTTC. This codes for CASSQVTAALGVEQYF.

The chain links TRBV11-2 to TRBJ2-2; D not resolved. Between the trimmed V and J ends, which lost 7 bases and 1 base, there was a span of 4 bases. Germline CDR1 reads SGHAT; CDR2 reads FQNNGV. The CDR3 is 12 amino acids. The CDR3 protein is CASMGNTGELFF. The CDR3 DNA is TGTGCCAGCATGGGGAACACCGGGGAGCTGTTTTTT.

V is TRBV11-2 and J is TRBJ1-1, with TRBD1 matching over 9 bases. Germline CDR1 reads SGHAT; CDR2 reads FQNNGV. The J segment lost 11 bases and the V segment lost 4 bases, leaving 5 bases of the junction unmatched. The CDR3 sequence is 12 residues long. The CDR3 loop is CASSSGTGHAFF. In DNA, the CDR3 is TGTGCCAGCAGCTCCGGGACAGGGCATGCTTTCTTT. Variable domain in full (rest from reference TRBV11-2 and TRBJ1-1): EAGVAQSPRYKIIEKRQSVAFWCNPISGHATLYWYQQILGQGPKLLIQFQNNGVVDDSQLPKDRFSAERLKGVDSTLKIQPAKLEDSAVYLCASSSGTGHAFFGQGTRLTVV.

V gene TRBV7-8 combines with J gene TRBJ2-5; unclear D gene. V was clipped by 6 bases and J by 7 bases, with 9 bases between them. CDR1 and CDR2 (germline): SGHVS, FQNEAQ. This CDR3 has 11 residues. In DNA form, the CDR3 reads TGTGCCAGCAGGGGCGATGGGACCCAGTACTTC. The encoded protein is CASRGDGTQYF. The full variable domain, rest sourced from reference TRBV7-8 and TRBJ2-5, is GAGVSQSPRYKVAKRGQDVALRCDPISGHVSLFWYQQALGQGPEFLTYFQNEAQLDKSGLPSDRFFAERPEGSVSTLKIQRTQQEDSAVYLCASRGDGTQYFGPGTRLLVL.

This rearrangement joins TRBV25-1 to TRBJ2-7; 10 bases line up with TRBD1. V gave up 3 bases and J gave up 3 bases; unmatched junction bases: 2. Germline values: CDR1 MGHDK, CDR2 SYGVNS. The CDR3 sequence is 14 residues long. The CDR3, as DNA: TGTGCCAGCAGTGACCGGGACAGGGGCTACGAGCAGTACTTC. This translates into CASSDRDRGYEQYF.

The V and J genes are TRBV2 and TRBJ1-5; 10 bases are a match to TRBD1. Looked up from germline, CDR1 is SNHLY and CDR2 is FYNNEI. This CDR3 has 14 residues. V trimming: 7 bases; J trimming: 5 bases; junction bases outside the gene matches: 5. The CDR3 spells CASIPGQGYQPQHF. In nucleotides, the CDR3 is TGTGCCAGCATTCCGGGACAGGGGTATCAGCCCCAGCATTTT.

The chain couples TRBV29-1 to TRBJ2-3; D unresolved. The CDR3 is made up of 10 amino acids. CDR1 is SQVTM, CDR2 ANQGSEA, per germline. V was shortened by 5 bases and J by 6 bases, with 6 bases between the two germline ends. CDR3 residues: CSVFGDTQYF. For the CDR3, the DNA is TGCAGCGTTTTCGGGGATACGCAGTATTTT.

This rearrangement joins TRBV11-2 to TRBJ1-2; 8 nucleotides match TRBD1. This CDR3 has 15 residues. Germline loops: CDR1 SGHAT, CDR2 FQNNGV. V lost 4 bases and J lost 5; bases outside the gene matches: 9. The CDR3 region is CASSYSPGQAYGYTF. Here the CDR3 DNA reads TGTGCCAGCAGCTACAGTCCGGGACAGGCATATGGCTACACCTTC.

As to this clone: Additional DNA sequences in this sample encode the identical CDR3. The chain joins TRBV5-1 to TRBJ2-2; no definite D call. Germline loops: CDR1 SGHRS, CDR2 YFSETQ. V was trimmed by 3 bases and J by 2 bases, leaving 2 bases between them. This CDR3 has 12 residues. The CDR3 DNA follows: TGCGCCAGCAGCTACAACACCGGGGAGCTGTTTTTT. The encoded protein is CASSYNTGELFF.

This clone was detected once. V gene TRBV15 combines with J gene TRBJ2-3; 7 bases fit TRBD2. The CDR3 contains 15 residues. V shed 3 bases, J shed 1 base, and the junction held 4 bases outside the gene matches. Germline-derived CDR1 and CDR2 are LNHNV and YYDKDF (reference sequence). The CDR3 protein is CATSSGRSGTDTQYF. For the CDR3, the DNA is TGTGCCACCAGCAGCGGGAGGTCGGGCACAGATACGCAGTATTTT.

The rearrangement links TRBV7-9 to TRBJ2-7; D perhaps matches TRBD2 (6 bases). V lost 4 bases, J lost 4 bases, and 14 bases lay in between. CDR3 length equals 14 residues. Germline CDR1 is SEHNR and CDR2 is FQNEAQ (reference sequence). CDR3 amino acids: CASSWGVGLYEQYF. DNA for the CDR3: TGTGCCAGCAGCTGGGGGGTCGGATTGTACGAGCAGTACTTC. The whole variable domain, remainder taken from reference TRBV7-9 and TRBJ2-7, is DTGVSQNPRHKITKRGQNVTFRCDPISEHNRLYWYRQTLGQGPEFLTYFQNEAQLEKSRLLSDRFSAERPKGSFSTLEIQRTEQGDSAMYLCASSWGVGLYEQYFGPGTRLTVT.

The CDR3 protein is CSVEYEAGSSYNEQFF. Here the CDR3 DNA reads TGCAGCGTTGAATATGAGGCGGGAAGCTCCTACAATGAGCAGTTCTTC. The chain recombines TRBV29-1 with TRBJ2-1; D is perhaps TRBD2 (6 bases). The CDR3 length is 16 residues. Germline V gene lookup returns CDR1 SQVTM and CDR2 ANQGSEA. The V end was cut by 2 bases, the J end by 0 bases, with 14 bases between.

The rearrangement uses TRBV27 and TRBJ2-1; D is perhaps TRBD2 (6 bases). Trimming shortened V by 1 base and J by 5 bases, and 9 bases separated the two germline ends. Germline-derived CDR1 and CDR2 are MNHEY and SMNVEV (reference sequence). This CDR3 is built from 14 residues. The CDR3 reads CASSLWGLHNEQFF. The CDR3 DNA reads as TGTGCCAGCAGTTTATGGGGACTCCACAATGAGCAGTTCTTC.

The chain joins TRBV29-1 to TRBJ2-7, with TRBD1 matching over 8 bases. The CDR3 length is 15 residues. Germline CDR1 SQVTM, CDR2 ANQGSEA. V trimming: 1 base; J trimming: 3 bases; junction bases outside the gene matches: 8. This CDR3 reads CSVEGRGLLGYEQYF. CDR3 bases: TGCAGCGTTGAAGGCAGGGGGCTATTAGGCTACGAGCAGTACTTC.

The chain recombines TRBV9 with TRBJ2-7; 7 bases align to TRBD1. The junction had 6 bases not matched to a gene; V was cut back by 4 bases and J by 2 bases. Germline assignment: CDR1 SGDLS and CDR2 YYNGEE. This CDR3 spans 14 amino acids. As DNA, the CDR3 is TGTGCCAGCAGCTTGAGGGACAGCCCCTACGAGCAGTACTTC. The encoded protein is CASSLRDSPYEQYF.

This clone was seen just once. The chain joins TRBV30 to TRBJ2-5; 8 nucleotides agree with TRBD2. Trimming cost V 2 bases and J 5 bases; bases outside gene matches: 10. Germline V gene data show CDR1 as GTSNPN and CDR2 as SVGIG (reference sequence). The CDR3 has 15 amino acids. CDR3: CAWSLLAGREETQYF. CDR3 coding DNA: TGTGCCTGGAGTTTGCTAGCGGGTCGGGAGGAGACCCAGTACTTC.

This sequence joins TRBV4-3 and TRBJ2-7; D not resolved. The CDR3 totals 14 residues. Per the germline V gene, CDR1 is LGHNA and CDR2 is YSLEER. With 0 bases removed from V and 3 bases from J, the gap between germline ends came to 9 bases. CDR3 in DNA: TGCGCCAGCAGCCAAGAGGGTTACGGCTACGAGCAGTACTTC. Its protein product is CASSQEGYGYEQYF.

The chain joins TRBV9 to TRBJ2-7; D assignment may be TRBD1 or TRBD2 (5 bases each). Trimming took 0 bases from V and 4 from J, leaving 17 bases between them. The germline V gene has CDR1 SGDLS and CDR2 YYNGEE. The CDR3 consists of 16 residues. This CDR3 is CASSVDGAGGMYEQYF. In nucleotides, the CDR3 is TGTGCCAGCAGCGTAGATGGGGCGGGTGGAATGTACGAGCAGTACTTC. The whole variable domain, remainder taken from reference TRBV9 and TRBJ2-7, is DSGVTQTPKHLITATGQRVTLRCSPRSGDLSVYWYQQSLDQGLQFLIQYYNGEERAKGNILERFSAQQFPDLHSELNLSSLELGDSALYFCASSVDGAGGMYEQYFGPGTRLTVT.

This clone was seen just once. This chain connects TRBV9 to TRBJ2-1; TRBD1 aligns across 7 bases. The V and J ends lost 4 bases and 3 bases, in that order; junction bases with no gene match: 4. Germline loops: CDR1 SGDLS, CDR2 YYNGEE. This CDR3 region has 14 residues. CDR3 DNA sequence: TGTGCCAGCAGCCTCTCAGGGGGCTACAATGAGCAGTTCTTC. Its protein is CASSLSGGYNEQFF.

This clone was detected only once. The CDR3 DNA follows: TGTGCCATCAGTGAAATTGCCGGGGGGCGCAAGACTGAAGCTTTCTTT. Translation gives CAISEIAGGRKTEAFF. The chain combines TRBV10-3 with TRBJ1-1, with D tentatively TRBD1 (6 bases). The V gene's germline CDR1 is ENHRY and CDR2 SYGVKD. Deletions cut 3 bases from V and 5 bases from J, with 19 bases between. This CDR3 comprises 16 residues.

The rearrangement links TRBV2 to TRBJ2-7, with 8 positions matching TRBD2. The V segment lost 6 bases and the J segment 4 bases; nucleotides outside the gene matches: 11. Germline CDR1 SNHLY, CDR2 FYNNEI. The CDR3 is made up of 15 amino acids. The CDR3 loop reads CASRGGRTPDYEQYF. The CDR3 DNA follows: TGTGCCAGCAGGGGCGGGAGGACGCCGGATTACGAGCAGTACTTC. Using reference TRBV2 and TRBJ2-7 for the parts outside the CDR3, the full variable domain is EPEVTQTPSHQVTQMGQEVILRCVPISNHLYFYWYRQILGQKVEFLVSFYNNEISEKSEIFDDQFSVERPDGSNFTLKIRSTKLEDSAMYFCASRGGRTPDYEQYFGPGTRLTVT.